Below are 17 T cell receptor beta chains sequenced from a single sample in a study of Ad26.COV2.S vaccination and SARS-CoV-2 variants. This sample's treatment: some 20 received Ad26.COV2.S at low or high dose, single or two shots; about 5 received placebo; per-sample allocation not given. The samples were gathered on day 63 after the first injection of vaccine or placebo. TCRdb's table, derived via immunoSEQ multiplex PCR, lists solely in-frame clones and lacks some. The table lists about 390,000 clones, about 92% of them singletons. The source was peripheral blood, collected in a trial of Ad26.COV2.S vaccine versus placebo. Receptors originate from a person aged 18-65 years who received the Ad26.COV2.S COVID-19 vaccine or a placebo.

This sequence joins TRBV27 and TRBJ1-2; 7 bases match TRBD1. Germline values: CDR1 MNHEY, CDR2 SMNVEV (reference sequence). The CDR3 is made up of 14 amino acids. V was clipped by 7 bases and J by 3 bases; unmatched bases: 8. The CDR3 nucleotides read TGTGCCAGCACCGCAACAGGGGATTACTATGGCTACACCTTC. Amino acid sequence: CASTATGDYYGYTF.

The chain uses TRBV5-6 and TRBJ2-4, with 10 nucleotides matching TRBD2. The CDR3 consists of 15 residues. Germline V lookup: CDR1 SGHDT, CDR2 YYEEEE. Losses at the gene ends were 2 bases for V and 8 bases for J; bases not matched to a gene: 7. Here the CDR3 reads CASSLKRGGQDIQYF. DNA of the CDR3: TGTGCCAGCAGCTTAAAGCGGGGGGGCCAGGACATTCAGTACTTC.

The chain employs TRBV20-1 and TRBJ2-1, with D unresolved. Trimming removed 3 bases from V and 7 bases from J, with 19 bases in between. Per the germline V gene, CDR1 is DFQATT and CDR2 is SNEGSKA (reference sequence). The CDR3 spans 15 residues. CDR3 amino acids: CSASHPSFPSNEQFF. The CDR3 region has the DNA TGCAGTGCTAGTCACCCTTCCTTCCCTTCTAATGAGCAGTTCTTC.

In DNA form, the CDR3 reads TGTGCCAGCAGCCCCACCGGGGGGACCTACAATGAGCAGTTCTTC. As protein: CASSPTGGTYNEQFF. This chain uses TRBV7-7 with TRBJ2-1, with 7 nucleotides matching TRBD2. Looked up from germline, CDR1 is SSHAT and CDR2 is FNYEAQ (reference sequence). This CDR3 is 15 amino acids long. V lost 5 bases, J lost 2 bases, and 6 bases stayed unmatched. Full variable domain (remainder filled in from reference TRBV7-7 and TRBJ2-1): GAGVSQSPRYKVTKRGQDVTLRCDPISSHATLYWYQQALGQGPEFLTYFNYEAQPDKSGLPSDRFSAERPEGSISTLTIQRTEQRDSAMYRCASSPTGGTYNEQFFGPGTRLTVL.

V and J are TRBV5-1 and TRBJ1-2, with TRBD1 matching over 8 bases. The CDR3 sequence is 15 residues long. The V gene's germline CDR1 is SGHRS and CDR2 YFSETQ. Trimming cost V 4 bases and J 1 base; bases outside gene matches: 6. The CDR3 nucleotides read TGCGCCAGCAGCCCAGGACAGGGTGTTAACTATGGCTACACCTTC. This gives the protein CASSPGQGVNYGYTF.

The J gene is TRBJ2-5, the V gene TRBV3-1 (or the pseudogene TRBV3-2), with TRBD1 matching over 7 bases. V lost 3 bases and J lost 8; bases outside the gene matches: 6. The CDR3 sequence is 13 residues long. Germline V gene data show CDR1 as LGHDT and CDR2 as YNNKEL (reference sequence). CDR3 DNA sequence: TGTGCCAGCAGCCAGACAGGGCCAGCCACCCAGTACTTC. This gives the protein CASSQTGPATQYF.

The chain couples TRBV5-1 to TRBJ2-2, with a possible D match to TRBD1 (5 bases). Per the germline V gene, CDR1 is SGHRS and CDR2 is YFSETQ. CDR3 length equals 13 residues. Trimming took 4 bases from V and 7 from J, leaving 11 bases between them. The CDR3 protein is CASSPTGVGELFF. The CDR3 nucleotides are TGCGCCAGCAGCCCCACAGGCGTCGGGGAGCTGTTTTTT.

This clone was recorded many times. The J gene is TRBJ1-2, the V gene TRBV2; D might be TRBD1 (5 bases). The CDR3 loop spans 13 amino acids. Germline CDR1 reads SNHLY; CDR2 reads FYNNEI. Trimming removed 4 bases from V and 3 bases from J, with 9 bases in between. Written as DNA, the CDR3 is TGTGCCAGCAGTGCGGGGACCTACTATGGCTACACCTTC. This gives the protein CASSAGTYYGYTF.

The chain combines TRBV4-1 with TRBJ1-2; no clear D. Trimming removed 4 bases at V and 8 bases at J, with 17 bases between. CDR3 length: 14 residues. Germline CDR1 reads MGHRA; CDR2 reads YSYEKL. This CDR3 is CASSPIGLDWGYTF. The CDR3 nucleotides read TGCGCCAGCAGCCCGATCGGACTAGATTGGGGCTACACCTTC.

This rearrangement joins TRBV7-2 to TRBJ1-2, with D possibly TRBD1 on 5 matching bases. Trimming left V 4 bases short and J 4 bases short, with 13 bases between. Germline CDR1 and CDR2: SGHTA and FQGNSA. The CDR3 is 14 amino acids. CDR3 sequence (DNA): TGTGCCAGCAGCTCGACAGTCGAACTCTATGGCTACACCTTC. It is translated as CASSSTVELYGYTF.

This rearrangement joins TRBV5-1 to TRBJ2-6; 7 bases match TRBD2. Germline CDR1 is SGHRS and CDR2 is YFSETQ. The CDR3 runs to 16 residues. V gave up 0 bases and J gave up 2 bases; unmatched junction bases: 2. The CDR3 sequence: CASSLDGRAGANVLTF. The CDR3 DNA is TGCGCCAGCAGCTTGGATGGGAGGGCTGGGGCCAACGTCCTGACTTTC.

The V and J genes are TRBV7-2 and TRBJ1-2; 11 bases fit TRBD1. Germline trimming cut 4 bases from V and 5 bases from J; bases unmatched to any gene: 12. The germline CDR1 and CDR2 sequences are SGHTA and FQGNSA. This CDR3 has 17 amino acids. CDR3 protein: CASSSAGTGGQGYGYTF. DNA of the CDR3: TGTGCCAGCAGCTCAGCGGGGACAGGGGGTCAGGGGTATGGCTACACCTTC.

The chain has TRBV11-2 and TRBJ2-7, with a possible D match to TRBD1 (5 bases). V was shortened by 3 bases and J by 3 bases, with 9 bases between the two germline ends. CDR3 length: 13 amino acids. Germline V gene data show CDR1 as SGHAT and CDR2 as FQNNGV. The CDR3 DNA sequence: TGTGCCAGCAGCTTTGGCAGGGACTACGAGCAGTACTTC. Translated, it gives CASSFGRDYEQYF.

The genes are TRBV18 and TRBJ1-2; tentative D call: TRBD1 (5 bases). V shed 3 bases and J shed 8 bases, with 16 bases lying between them. This CDR3 has 14 amino acids. The V gene's germline CDR1 is KGHSH and CDR2 LQKENI. The CDR3 loop reads CASSPTAAGGGYTF. The CDR3 nucleotides are TGTGCCAGCTCACCGACCGCAGCCGGGGGAGGCTACACCTTC.

This clone appeared once. The V call is TRBV7-2, the J call TRBJ2-7, with D unclear. The CDR3 loop spans 13 amino acids. The V gene lost 3 bases and the J gene lost 2 bases, with 8 bases spanning the gap. Looked up from germline, CDR1 is SGHTA and CDR2 is FQGNSA. The chain's CDR3 is CASSFKQPYEQYF. The DNA for the CDR3 is TGTGCCAGCAGCTTTAAACAGCCCTACGAGCAGTACTTC.

In DNA form, the CDR3 reads TGTGCCAGCAGCCAAGAGTACGGGGGGGCCCGCGCCGGGGAGCTGTTTTTT. This sequence encodes CASSQEYGGARAGELFF. This chain links TRBV3-1 (or the pseudogene TRBV3-2) with TRBJ2-2; 8 bases are shared with TRBD2. V lost 0 bases and J lost 6; bases outside the gene matches: 9. The CDR3 length is 17 residues. CDR1 and CDR2 (germline): LGHDT, YNNKEL (reference sequence).

The rearrangement links TRBV9 to TRBJ2-3, with 12 bases identical to TRBD2. This CDR3 spans 17 amino acids. In germline, CDR1 is SGDLS, CDR2 YYNGEE. V trimming: 0 bases; J trimming: 1 base; junction bases outside the gene matches: 3. DNA for the CDR3: TGTGCCAGCAGCGTAGAGGCTAGCGGGGGGGGCACAGATACGCAGTATTTT. This gives the protein CASSVEASGGGTDTQYF.